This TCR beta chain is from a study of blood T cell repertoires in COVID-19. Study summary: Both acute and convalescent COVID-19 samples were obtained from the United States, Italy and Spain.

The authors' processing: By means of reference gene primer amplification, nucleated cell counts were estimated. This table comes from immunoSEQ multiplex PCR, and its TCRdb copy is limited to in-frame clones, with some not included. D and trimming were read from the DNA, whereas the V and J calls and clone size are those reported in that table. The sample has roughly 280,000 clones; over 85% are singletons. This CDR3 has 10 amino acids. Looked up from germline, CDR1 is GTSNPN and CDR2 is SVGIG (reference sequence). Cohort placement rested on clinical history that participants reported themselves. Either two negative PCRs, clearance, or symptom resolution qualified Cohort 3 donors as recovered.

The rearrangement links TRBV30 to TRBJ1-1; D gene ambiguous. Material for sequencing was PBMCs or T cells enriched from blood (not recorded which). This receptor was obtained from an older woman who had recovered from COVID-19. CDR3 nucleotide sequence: TGTGCTTGGGCCCCTCCGGAAGCTTTCTTT. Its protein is CAWAPPEAFF.